The 18 T cell receptor beta chains below come from one sample, sequenced in a study of control samples from healthy donors and cancer patients. Profiled with immunoSEQ multiplex PCR; TCRdb holds only in-frame clones, not every one. This sample carries some 200,000 clones, approximately 92% of them seen once, and the ten largest clones take about 1.6%. Sequenced sample: blood. The receptors stem from a man younger than 30 in good health.

The chain uses TRBV2 and TRBJ2-1; 10 bases match TRBD1. The length of the CDR3 is 13 residues. After removal of 6 bases from V and 7 bases from J, the junction contained 3 bases not matched to a gene. Germline V gives CDR1 SNHLY, CDR2 FYNNEI. This chain's CDR3 is CASRADRGNEQFF. The CDR3 nucleotides read TGTGCCAGCAGAGCGGACAGGGGGAATGAGCAGTTCTTC. The full variable domain, rest sourced from reference TRBV2 and TRBJ2-1, is EPEVTQTPSHQVTQMGQEVILRCVPISNHLYFYWYRQILGQKVEFLVSFYNNEISEKSEIFDDQFSVERPDGSNFTLKIRSTKLEDSAMYFCASRADRGNEQFFGPGTRLTVL.

Turning to this clone: Germline is not matched at one junction end, which may reflect a read error. The rearrangement links TRBV5-1 to TRBJ1-4; 11 bases agree with TRBD1. CDR3 size: 15 residues. Germline CDR1 and CDR2: SGHRS and YFSETQ. The CDR3 DNA follows: TGCGCCCGCAGCTGGGGGACAGGGGGGATTGAAAAACTGTTTTTT. Amino acid sequence: CARSWGTGGIEKLFF. The full variable domain, in which reference TRBV5-1 and TRBJ1-4 provide the parts outside the CDR3, is KAGVTQTPRYLIKTRGQQVTLSCSPISGHRSVSWYQQTPGQGLQFLFEYFSETQRNKGNFPGRFSGRQFSNSRSEMNVSTLELGDSALYLCARSWGTGGIEKLFFGSGTQLSVL.

This clone was seen just once. The chain combines TRBV9 with TRBJ2-2; unclear D gene. CDR1 is SGDLS, CDR2 YYNGEE, per germline. This CDR3 contains 16 residues. Trimming stripped 0 bases from V and 1 base from J, with 10 bases between. The CDR3 DNA reads as TGTGCCAGCAGCGTAGATGAAGGGTGGAACACCGGGGAGCTGTTTTTT. Protein sequence: CASSVDEGWNTGELFF.

The V gene is TRBV4-1, the J gene TRBJ1-5, with 9 nucleotides matching TRBD1. Trimming cost V 0 bases and J 4 bases; bases outside gene matches: 16. The CDR3 is 20 amino acids. CDR1 is MGHRA and CDR2 is YSYEKL in the germline V gene. The CDR3 DNA is TGCGCCAGCAGCCAAGAGAGGGGGACAGGGAGGATTTATAGTAATCAGCCCCAGCATTTT. The encoded protein is CASSQERGTGRIYSNQPQHF.

This sequence joins TRBV3-1 (or the pseudogene TRBV3-2) and TRBJ1-2; tentatively, D is TRBD1 (5 bases). The CDR3 totals 12 residues. Trimming took off 6 bases at V and 4 bases at J, with 9 bases between the two ends. The germline V gene encodes CDR1 LGHDT and CDR2 YNNKEL (reference sequence). CDR3 coding DNA: TGTGCCAGCAGTCGGGACGTCTATGGCTACACCTTC. Amino acids: CASSRDVYGYTF.

This clone was picked up one time. The V call is TRBV29-1, the J call TRBJ2-7, with D unresolved. The CDR3 is 12 residues long. Trimming shortened V by 4 bases and J by 4 bases, and 11 bases separated the two germline ends. Germline CDR1 and CDR2: SQVTM and ANQGSEA. CDR3 sequence reads: CSVGQQSYEQYF. CDR3 DNA: TGCAGCGTTGGGCAGCAGTCGTACGAGCAGTACTTC.

This rearrangement joins TRBV7-9 to TRBJ1-6; D gene ambiguous. Germline loops: CDR1 SEHNR, CDR2 FQNEAQ (reference sequence). The V gene lost 1 base and the J gene lost 6 bases, with 1 base spanning the gap. This CDR3 comprises 12 residues. The DNA of the CDR3 is TGTGCCAGCAGCTTAGGTAATTCACCCCTCCACTTT. Translated: CASSLGNSPLHF.

The rearrangement joins TRBV5-5 to TRBJ2-5; 11 bases align to TRBD1. The trim removed 5 bases at V and 1 base at J, leaving 7 bases unmatched. Germline-derived CDR1 and CDR2 are SGHKS and YYEKEE (reference sequence). The CDR3 extends over 16 amino acids. CDR3 sequence: CASSNWGQGGQETQYF. The CDR3, as DNA: TGTGCCAGCAGTAATTGGGGACAGGGGGGCCAAGAGACCCAGTACTTC. The full variable domain, in which reference TRBV5-5 and TRBJ2-5 provide the parts outside the CDR3, is DAGVTQSPTHLIKTRGQQVTLRCSPISGHKSVSWYQQVLGQGPQFIFQYYEKEERGRGNFPDRFSARQFPNYSSELNVNALLLGDSALYLCASSNWGQGGQETQYFGPGTRLLVL.

V gene TRBV10-3 combines with J gene TRBJ2-5; TRBD2 matches at 9 bases. There are 16 residues in the CDR3. CDR1 ENHRY and CDR2 SYGVKD come from the germline V gene. J was trimmed by 1 base and V by 5 bases; bases with no gene match: 8. CDR3 protein: CAISIGSGGSQETQYF. CDR3 DNA sequence: TGTGCCATCAGTATAGGGAGCGGGGGGAGCCAAGAGACCCAGTACTTC.

The chain combines TRBV4-1 with TRBJ1-1; 7 nucleotides align to TRBD1. The CDR3 has 14 residues. Germline lookup yields CDR1 MGHRA and CDR2 YSYEKL. V was clipped by 1 base and J by 1 base; unmatched bases: 0. CDR3 sequence: CASSQAGGNTEAFF. The CDR3 DNA follows: TGCGCCAGCAGCCAAGCAGGGGGGAACACTGAAGCTTTCTTT.

The chain links TRBV19 to TRBJ2-5; D possibly corresponds to TRBD1 (6 bases). V was trimmed by 8 bases and J by 2 bases, leaving 12 bases between them. Germline V lookup: CDR1 LNHDA, CDR2 SQIVND (reference sequence). CDR3 length: 13 amino acids. CDR3 DNA sequence: TGTGCCAGTTGGGACACGTTACAAGAGACCCAGTACTTC. Protein product: CASWDTLQETQYF.

The V and J genes are TRBV24-1 and TRBJ2-1; 14 bases are shared with TRBD2. The CDR3 has 18 residues. V was pared by 4 bases and J by 4 bases, with 8 bases of the junction left unmatched. Germline V gives CDR1 KGHDR, CDR2 SFDVKD. The chain's CDR3 is CATSDSGTSGGPYNEQFF. CDR3 bases: TGTGCCACCAGTGACTCCGGGACTAGCGGGGGACCATACAATGAGCAGTTCTTC.

The genes are TRBV5-1 and TRBJ2-7, with a possible D match to TRBD1 (6 bases). V shed 2 bases and J shed 7 bases, with 19 bases lying between them. The CDR3 totals 15 residues. CDR1 is SGHRS, CDR2 YFSETQ, per germline. The CDR3 DNA follows: TGCGCCAGCAGCTTAATCCCGGACAGTATTGTGGAGCAGTACTTC. Residues: CASSLIPDSIVEQYF.

The J gene is TRBJ1-5, the V gene TRBV2, with D hard to call. Germline-derived CDR1 and CDR2 are SNHLY and FYNNEI. This CDR3 contains 13 residues. The V gene lost 7 bases and the J gene lost 0 bases, with 7 bases spanning the gap. The CDR3 here is CASKGYSNQPQHF. CDR3 DNA: TGTGCCAGCAAAGGGTATAGCAATCAGCCCCAGCATTTT.

CDR3 coding DNA: TGTGCCAGCTCACCATCGGGACGAGCTGAAGCTTTCTTT. Amino acids: CASSPSGRAEAFF. V gene TRBV18 combines with J gene TRBJ1-1, with D tentatively TRBD1 (5 bases). The CDR3 covers 13 residues. Trimming took 2 bases from V and 6 from J, leaving 10 bases between them. Germline assignment: CDR1 KGHSH and CDR2 LQKENI.

This chain joins TRBV24-1 and TRBJ2-3, with 10 nucleotides matching TRBD1. Germline CDR1 and CDR2: KGHDR and SFDVKD. This CDR3 is built from 16 residues. V lost 2 bases, J lost 1 base, and 2 bases stayed unmatched. The CDR3 DNA follows: TGTGCCACCAGTGATTCCGGGACAGGGGGCACAGATACGCAGTATTTT. Its protein is CATSDSGTGGTDTQYF.

In nucleotides, the CDR3 is TGTGCCAGTAGGCTTGTGAAGGGGGCGGTCACTGAAGCTTTCTTT. Translated, it gives CASRLVKGAVTEAFF. The rearrangement links TRBV19 to TRBJ1-1; 7 nucleotides align to TRBD1. Germline assignment: CDR1 LNHDA and CDR2 SQIVND (reference sequence). The CDR3 has 15 residues. V dropped 6 bases and J dropped 4; count of bases not matched to a gene: 11.

This clone occurred once. V and J are TRBV15 and TRBJ1-4; no clear D gene. CDR3 size: 15 residues. V lost 6 bases, J lost 7 bases, and 18 bases lay in between. Germline values: CDR1 LNHNV, CDR2 YYDKDF (reference sequence). CDR3 sequence reads: CATRKAPTSLEKLFF. DNA for the CDR3: TGTGCCACCAGAAAGGCCCCGACAAGCCTTGAAAAACTGTTTTTT.